The entry that follows covers one T cell receptor beta chain sequence. The sample is drawn from a study of blood T cell repertoires in COVID-19. In the study overall: In each case, the material was cDNA or gDNA derived from T cells, B-cell-depleted T cells, or PBMCs.

Trimming took off 0 bases at V and 4 bases at J, with 9 bases between the two ends. The CDR3 is 14 residues long. Germline CDR1 and CDR2: SGHDN and FVKESK. Profiling relied on immunoSEQ multiplex PCR, and the TCRdb table lists in-frame clones only, not all of them. Seen here are 200,000 or so clones, about 91% observed once, and the top ten hold under 3%. The source material was PBMCs or T cells enriched from blood (not recorded which). This rearrangement joins TRBV14 to TRBJ2-5; D not certain. The source is a woman aged 35 to 49 with acute COVID-19. CDR3 nucleotide sequence: TGTGCCAGCAGCCAAGATATCCAGCGAGAGACCCAGTACTTC. Its protein product is CASSQDIQRETQYF.